Listed below are T cell receptor beta chains from one sample, sequenced in a study of T-cell memory formation after mild COVID-19. In TCRdb, the 5' RACE reads were re-called with MiXCR into one record per CDR3 protein. The table includes roughly 340,000 distinct CDR3 sequences, around a fifth detected once. The specimen sequenced was PBMCs or a T cell subset sorted from them (not recorded which). The origin of the receptors is a man younger than 30 who had mild COVID-19 (a few samples of this study predate the infection). Cell type and time point are not known. Both conserved end residues are part of each CDR3. The order of the fields is V gene, J gene, clone size, CDR3 protein. Clone sizes are given selectively: once, few, many, or a class where the clone is expanded.

v_call: TRBV5-1; j_call: TRBJ1-2; clone_size: few; cdr3_aa: CASSPRIGQPSYGYTF
v_call: TRBV7-2; j_call: TRBJ1-1; clone_size: -; cdr3_aa: CASGVSGRVTEAFF
v_call: TRBV6-5; j_call: TRBJ2-7; clone_size: -; cdr3_aa: CASSYKDSTYEQYF
v_call: TRBV12-3/TRBV12-4; j_call: TRBJ2-2; clone_size: -; cdr3_aa: CASREGGGELFF
v_call: TRBV7-8; j_call: TRBJ1-5; clone_size: -; cdr3_aa: CASRLDIDQPQHF
v_call: TRBV3-1; j_call: TRBJ2-3; clone_size: few; cdr3_aa: CASSSLAGRTDTQYF
v_call: TRBV12-3/TRBV12-4; j_call: TRBJ1-4; clone_size: -; cdr3_aa: CASSSTATNEKLFF
v_call: TRBV6-6; j_call: TRBJ1-1; clone_size: -; cdr3_aa: CASSYGQITEAFF
v_call: TRBV6-1; j_call: TRBJ2-7; clone_size: -; cdr3_aa: CASSERWQGAPEQYF
v_call: TRBV7-8; j_call: TRBJ1-5; clone_size: -; cdr3_aa: CATGRGGNGNQPQHF
v_call: TRBV7-9; j_call: TRBJ2-1; clone_size: -; cdr3_aa: CASSLSGRGNNEQFF
v_call: TRBV7-8; j_call: TRBJ1-5; clone_size: few; cdr3_aa: CASSFRTGSNQPQHF
v_call: TRBV5-1; j_call: TRBJ2-5; clone_size: few; cdr3_aa: CASSFFGTGKEETQYF
v_call: TRBV10-1; j_call: TRBJ2-3; clone_size: -; cdr3_aa: CASSEGRLAGQYF
v_call: TRBV6-2/TRBV6-3; j_call: TRBJ2-1; clone_size: few; cdr3_aa: CASSYVPGTGNEQFF
v_call: TRBV29-1; j_call: TRBJ2-1; clone_size: few; cdr3_aa: CSVEEGANEQFF
v_call: TRBV5-1; j_call: TRBJ2-3; clone_size: many; cdr3_aa: CASRPAPTDTDTQYF
v_call: TRBV5-1; j_call: TRBJ2-5; clone_size: few; cdr3_aa: CASSSRGAGETQYF
v_call: TRBV24-1; j_call: TRBJ2-7; clone_size: -; cdr3_aa: CATGGGGRYEQYF
v_call: TRBV5-1; j_call: TRBJ2-3; clone_size: -; cdr3_aa: CASSWGLPNTDTQYF
v_call: TRBV5-1; j_call: TRBJ2-1; clone_size: -; cdr3_aa: CASSPEGADRQFF
v_call: TRBV7-3; j_call: TRBJ1-1; clone_size: few; cdr3_aa: CASSFSPGTGAEAFF
v_call: TRBV5-1; j_call: TRBJ2-3; clone_size: once; cdr3_aa: CASSLATRDTQYF
v_call: TRBV7-2; j_call: TRBJ2-5; clone_size: few; cdr3_aa: CASSLSGTGGRETQYF
v_call: TRBV20-1; j_call: TRBJ2-3; clone_size: -; cdr3_aa: CSASWESTDTQYF
v_call: TRBV4-2; j_call: TRBJ2-3; clone_size: few; cdr3_aa: CASSQRWVRLAGTDTQYF
v_call: TRBV20-1; j_call: TRBJ2-2; clone_size: few; cdr3_aa: CSVQLWVDGTGELFF
v_call: TRBV4-2; j_call: TRBJ2-7; clone_size: many; cdr3_aa: CASSQVSGQGGTYEQYF
v_call: TRBV5-1; j_call: TRBJ2-3; clone_size: few; cdr3_aa: CASSSEGATDTQYF
v_call: TRBV20-1; j_call: TRBJ1-2; clone_size: -; cdr3_aa: CSARSKGAGYGYTF
v_call: TRBV27; j_call: TRBJ2-1; clone_size: -; cdr3_aa: CASSLKVLAGANEQFF
v_call: TRBV5-1; j_call: TRBJ1-4; clone_size: -; cdr3_aa: CASSLWGQGEKLFF
v_call: TRBV7-9; j_call: TRBJ2-7; clone_size: -; cdr3_aa: CTSSHSLAGPHEQYF
v_call: TRBV29-1; j_call: TRBJ2-1; clone_size: few; cdr3_aa: CSVEEQGVENEQFF
v_call: TRBV6-5; j_call: TRBJ1-3; clone_size: -; cdr3_aa: CASSYSAARAGNTIYF
v_call: TRBV24-1; j_call: TRBJ2-3; clone_size: few; cdr3_aa: CATSDPNSGGTDTQYF
v_call: TRBV7-2; j_call: TRBJ1-1; clone_size: -; cdr3_aa: CASSLFGGDTEAFF